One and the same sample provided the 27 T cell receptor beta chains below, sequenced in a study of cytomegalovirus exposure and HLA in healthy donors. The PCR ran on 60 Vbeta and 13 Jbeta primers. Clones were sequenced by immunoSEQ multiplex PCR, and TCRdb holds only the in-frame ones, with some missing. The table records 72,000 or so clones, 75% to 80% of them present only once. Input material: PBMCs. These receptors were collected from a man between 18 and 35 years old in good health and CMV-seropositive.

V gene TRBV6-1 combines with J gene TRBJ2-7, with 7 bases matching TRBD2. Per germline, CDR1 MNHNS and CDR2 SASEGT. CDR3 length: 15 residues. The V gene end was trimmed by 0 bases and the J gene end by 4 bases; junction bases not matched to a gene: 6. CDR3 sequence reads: CASSEAGGSLYEQYF. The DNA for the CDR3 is TGTGCCAGCAGTGAAGCAGGCGGGAGTCTTTACGAGCAGTACTTC.

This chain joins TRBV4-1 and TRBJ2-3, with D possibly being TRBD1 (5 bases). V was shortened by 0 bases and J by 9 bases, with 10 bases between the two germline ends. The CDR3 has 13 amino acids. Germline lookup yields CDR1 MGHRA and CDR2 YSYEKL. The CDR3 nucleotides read TGCGCCAGCAGCCAAGAAGGGGCACCAACGCAGTATTTT. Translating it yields CASSQEGAPTQYF.

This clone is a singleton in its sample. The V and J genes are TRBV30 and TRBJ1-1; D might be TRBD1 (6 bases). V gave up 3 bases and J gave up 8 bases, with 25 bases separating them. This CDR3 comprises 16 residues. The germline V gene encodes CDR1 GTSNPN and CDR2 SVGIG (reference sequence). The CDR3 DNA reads TGTGCCTGGAGCGTAGGAGGTACCGTCGGACAGCGGGAAGCTTTCTTT. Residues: CAWSVGGTVGQREAFF.

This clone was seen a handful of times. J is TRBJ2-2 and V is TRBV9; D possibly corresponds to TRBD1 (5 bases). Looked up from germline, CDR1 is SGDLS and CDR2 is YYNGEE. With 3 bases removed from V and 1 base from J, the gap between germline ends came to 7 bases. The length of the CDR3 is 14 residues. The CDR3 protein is CASSDGQNTGELFF. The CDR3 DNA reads TGTGCCAGCAGCGACGGACAGAACACCGGGGAGCTGTTTTTT.

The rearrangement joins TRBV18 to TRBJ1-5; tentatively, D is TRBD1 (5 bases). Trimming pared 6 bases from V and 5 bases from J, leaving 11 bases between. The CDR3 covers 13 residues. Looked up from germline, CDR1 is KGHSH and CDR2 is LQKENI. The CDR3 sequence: CASSPGQDQPQHF. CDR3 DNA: TGTGCCAGCTCTCCAGGACAAGATCAGCCCCAGCATTTT.

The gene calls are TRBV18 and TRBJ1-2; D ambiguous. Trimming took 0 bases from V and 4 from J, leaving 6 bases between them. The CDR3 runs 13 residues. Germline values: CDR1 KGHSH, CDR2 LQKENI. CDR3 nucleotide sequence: TGTGCCAGCTCACCACCGAGTCGCTATGGCTACACCTTC. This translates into CASSPPSRYGYTF.

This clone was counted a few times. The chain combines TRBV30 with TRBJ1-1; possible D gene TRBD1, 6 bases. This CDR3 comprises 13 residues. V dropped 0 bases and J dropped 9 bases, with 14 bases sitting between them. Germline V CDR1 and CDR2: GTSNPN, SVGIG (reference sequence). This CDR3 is CAWSVTGTPKAFF. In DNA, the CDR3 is TGTGCCTGGAGTGTCACCGGGACACCCAAAGCTTTCTTT.

This CDR3 reads CASSLAGQITEAFF. The CDR3 region has the DNA TGCGCCAGCAGCTTGGCCGGACAGATTACTGAAGCTTTCTTT. The chain recombines TRBV5-1 with TRBJ1-1, with D tentatively TRBD1 (6 bases). The germline V gene encodes CDR1 SGHRS and CDR2 YFSETQ. The CDR3 totals 14 residues. V lost 0 bases, J lost 5 bases, and 11 bases lay in between.

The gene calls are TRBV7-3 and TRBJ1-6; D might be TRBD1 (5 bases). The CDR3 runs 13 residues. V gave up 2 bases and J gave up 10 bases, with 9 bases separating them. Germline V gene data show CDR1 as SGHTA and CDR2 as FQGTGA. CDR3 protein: CASSLARGSPLHF. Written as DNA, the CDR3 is TGTGCCAGCAGCTTAGCCCGGGGGTCACCCCTCCACTTT.

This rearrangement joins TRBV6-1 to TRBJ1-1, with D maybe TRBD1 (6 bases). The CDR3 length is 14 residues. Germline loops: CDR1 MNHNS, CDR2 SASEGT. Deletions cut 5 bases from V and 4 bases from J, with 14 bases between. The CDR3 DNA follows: TGTGCCAGCAGTAGACAGGTTAGGGGCACTGAAGCTTTCTTT. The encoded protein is CASSRQVRGTEAFF.

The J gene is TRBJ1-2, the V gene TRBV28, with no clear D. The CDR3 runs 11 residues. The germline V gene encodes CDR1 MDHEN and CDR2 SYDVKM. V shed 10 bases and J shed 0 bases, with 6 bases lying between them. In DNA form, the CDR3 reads TGTGCCACGAGCTCTAACTATGGCTACACCTTC. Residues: CATSSNYGYTF.

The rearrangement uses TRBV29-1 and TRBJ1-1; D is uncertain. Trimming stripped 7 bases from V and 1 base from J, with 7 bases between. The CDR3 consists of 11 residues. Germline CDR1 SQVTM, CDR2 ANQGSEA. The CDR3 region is CSGFGNTEAFF. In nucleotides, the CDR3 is TGCAGCGGTTTCGGGAACACTGAAGCTTTCTTT.

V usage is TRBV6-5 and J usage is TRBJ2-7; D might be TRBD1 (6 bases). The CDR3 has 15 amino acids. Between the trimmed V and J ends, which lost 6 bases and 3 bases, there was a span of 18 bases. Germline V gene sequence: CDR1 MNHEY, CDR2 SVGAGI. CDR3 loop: CASSVIQGSGYEQYF. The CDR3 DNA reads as TGTGCCAGCAGCGTTATACAGGGTTCTGGCTACGAGCAGTACTTC.

This CDR3 reads CASSTILAGSQETQYF. The CDR3 bases are TGTGCCAGTAGTACCATTTTGGCGGGGAGCCAAGAGACCCAGTACTTC. The V and J genes are TRBV19 and TRBJ2-5, with a weak D call TRBD2 (6 bases). Trimming removed 4 bases at V and 1 base at J, with 16 bases between. This CDR3 is 16 amino acids long. Germline values: CDR1 LNHDA, CDR2 SQIVND (reference sequence).

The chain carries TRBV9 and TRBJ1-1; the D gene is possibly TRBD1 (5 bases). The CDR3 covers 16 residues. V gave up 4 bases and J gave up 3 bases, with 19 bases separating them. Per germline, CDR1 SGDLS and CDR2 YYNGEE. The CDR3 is CASSPRGGVWHTEAFF. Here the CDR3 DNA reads TGTGCCAGCAGCCCACGGGGGGGAGTATGGCACACTGAAGCTTTCTTT.

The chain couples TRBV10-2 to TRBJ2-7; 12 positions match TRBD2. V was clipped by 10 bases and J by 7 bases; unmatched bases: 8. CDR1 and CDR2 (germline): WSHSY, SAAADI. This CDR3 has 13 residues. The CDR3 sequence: CATTTSGSGEQYF. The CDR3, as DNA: TGCGCCACCACGACTAGCGGGAGTGGGGAGCAGTACTTC.

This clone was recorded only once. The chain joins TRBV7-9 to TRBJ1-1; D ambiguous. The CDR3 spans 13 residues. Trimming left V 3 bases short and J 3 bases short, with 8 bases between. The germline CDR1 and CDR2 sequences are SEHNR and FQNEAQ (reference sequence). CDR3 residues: CASSFQVHTEAFF. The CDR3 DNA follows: TGTGCCAGCAGCTTTCAGGTGCACACTGAAGCTTTCTTT.

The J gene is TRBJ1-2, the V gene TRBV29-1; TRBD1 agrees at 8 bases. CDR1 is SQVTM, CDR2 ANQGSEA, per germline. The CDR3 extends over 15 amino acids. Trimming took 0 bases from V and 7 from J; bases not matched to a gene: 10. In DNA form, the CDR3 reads TGCAGCGTTGAAGACGAGCAGGGGGCAGATGTTGGCTACACCTTC. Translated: CSVEDEQGADVGYTF.

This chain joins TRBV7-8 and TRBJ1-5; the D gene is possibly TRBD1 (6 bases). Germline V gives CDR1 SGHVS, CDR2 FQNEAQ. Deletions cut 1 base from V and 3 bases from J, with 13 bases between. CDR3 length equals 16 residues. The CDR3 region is CASSLEQGENNQPQHF. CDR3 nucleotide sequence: TGTGCCAGCAGCTTAGAACAGGGAGAGAACAATCAGCCCCAGCATTTT.

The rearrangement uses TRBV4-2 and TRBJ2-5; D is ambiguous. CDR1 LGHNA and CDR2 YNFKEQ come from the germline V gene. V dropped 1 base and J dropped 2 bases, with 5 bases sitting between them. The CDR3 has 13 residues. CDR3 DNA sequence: TGTGCCAGCAGCCAAGGACTTCAAGAGACCCAGTACTTC. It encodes CASSQGLQETQYF.

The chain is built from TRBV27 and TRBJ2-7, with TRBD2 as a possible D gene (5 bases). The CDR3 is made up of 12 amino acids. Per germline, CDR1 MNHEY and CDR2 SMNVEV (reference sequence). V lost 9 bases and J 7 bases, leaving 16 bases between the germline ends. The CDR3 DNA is TGTGCCAGTTCCAATCGGGGTGGGGAGCAGTACTTC. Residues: CASSNRGGEQYF.

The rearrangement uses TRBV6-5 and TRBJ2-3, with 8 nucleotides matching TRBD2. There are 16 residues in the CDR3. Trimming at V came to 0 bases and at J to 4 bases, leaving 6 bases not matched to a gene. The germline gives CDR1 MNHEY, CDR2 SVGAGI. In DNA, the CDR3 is TGTGCCAGCAGTTACTCGAGAAGCGGGGGAGCAGATACGCAGTATTTT. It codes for CASSYSRSGGADTQYF.

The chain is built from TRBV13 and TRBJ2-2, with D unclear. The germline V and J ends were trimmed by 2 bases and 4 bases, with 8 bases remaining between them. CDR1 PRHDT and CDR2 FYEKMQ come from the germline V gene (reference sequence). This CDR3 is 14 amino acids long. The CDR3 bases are TGTGCCAGCAGCTTATATAGCTCCACCGGGGAGCTGTTTTTT. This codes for CASSLYSSTGELFF.

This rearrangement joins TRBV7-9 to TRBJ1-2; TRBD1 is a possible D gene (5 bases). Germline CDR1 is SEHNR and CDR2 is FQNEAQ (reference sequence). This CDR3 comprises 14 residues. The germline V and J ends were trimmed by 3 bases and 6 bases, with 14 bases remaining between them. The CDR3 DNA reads TGTGCCAGCAGCTTCTCTATAGGGGATGATGGCTACACCTTC. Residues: CASSFSIGDDGYTF.

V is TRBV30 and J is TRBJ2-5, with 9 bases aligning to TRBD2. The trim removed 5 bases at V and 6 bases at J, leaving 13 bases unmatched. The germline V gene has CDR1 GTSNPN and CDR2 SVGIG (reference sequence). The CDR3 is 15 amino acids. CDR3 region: CAWGGGRTSEKTQYF. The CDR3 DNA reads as TGTGCCTGGGGGGGCGGAAGGACTAGCGAAAAGACCCAGTACTTC.

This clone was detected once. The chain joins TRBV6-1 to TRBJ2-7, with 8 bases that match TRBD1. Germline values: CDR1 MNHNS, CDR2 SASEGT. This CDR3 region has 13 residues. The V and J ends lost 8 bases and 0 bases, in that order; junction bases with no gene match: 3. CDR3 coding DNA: TGTGCCAGCCGGCAGGGGGCCTCCTACGAGCAGTACTTC. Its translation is CASRQGASYEQYF.

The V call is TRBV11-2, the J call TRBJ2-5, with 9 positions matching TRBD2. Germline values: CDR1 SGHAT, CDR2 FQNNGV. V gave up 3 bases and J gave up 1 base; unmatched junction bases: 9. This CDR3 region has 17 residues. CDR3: CASSFGRAGGGQETQYF. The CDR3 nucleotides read TGTGCCAGCAGCTTTGGTCGGGCGGGGGGGGGCCAAGAGACCCAGTACTTC.